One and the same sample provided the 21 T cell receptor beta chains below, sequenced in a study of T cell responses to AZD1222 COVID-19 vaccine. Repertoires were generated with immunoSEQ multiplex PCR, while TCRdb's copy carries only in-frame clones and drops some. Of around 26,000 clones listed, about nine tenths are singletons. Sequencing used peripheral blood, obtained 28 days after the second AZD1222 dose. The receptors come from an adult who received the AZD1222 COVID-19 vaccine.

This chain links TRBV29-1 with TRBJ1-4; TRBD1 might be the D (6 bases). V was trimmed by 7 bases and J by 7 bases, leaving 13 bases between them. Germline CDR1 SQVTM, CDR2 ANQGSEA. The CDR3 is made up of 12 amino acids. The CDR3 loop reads CSAETGGEKLFF. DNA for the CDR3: TGCAGCGCTGAGACAGGCGGTGAAAAACTGTTTTTT.

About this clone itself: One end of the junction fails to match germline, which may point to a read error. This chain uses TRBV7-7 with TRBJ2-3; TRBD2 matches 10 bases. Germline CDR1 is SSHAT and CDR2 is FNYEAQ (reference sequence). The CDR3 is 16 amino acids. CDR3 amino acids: CASSLGLAGVVDTQYF. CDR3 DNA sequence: TGTGCTAGCAGCTTAGGGCTAGCGGGGGTCGTAGATACGCAGTATTTT.

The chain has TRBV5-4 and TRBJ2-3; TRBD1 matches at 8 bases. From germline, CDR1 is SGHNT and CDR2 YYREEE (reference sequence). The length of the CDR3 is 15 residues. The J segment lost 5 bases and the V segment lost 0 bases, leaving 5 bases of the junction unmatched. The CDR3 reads CASSLAGTGQDTQYF. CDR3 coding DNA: TGTGCCAGCAGCTTGGCAGGGACAGGTCAAGATACGCAGTATTTT. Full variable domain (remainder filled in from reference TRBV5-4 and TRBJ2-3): ETGVTQSPTHLIKTRGQQVTLRCSSQSGHNTVSWYQQALGQGPQFIFQYYREEENGRGNFPPRFSGLQFPNYSSELNVNALELDDSALYLCASSLAGTGQDTQYFGPGTRLTVL.

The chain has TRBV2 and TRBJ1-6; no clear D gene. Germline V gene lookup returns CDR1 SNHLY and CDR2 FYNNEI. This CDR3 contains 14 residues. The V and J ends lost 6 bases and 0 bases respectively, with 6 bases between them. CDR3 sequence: CASRRSSYNSPLHF. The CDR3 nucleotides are TGTGCCAGCAGAAGAAGCTCCTATAATTCACCCCTCCACTTT.

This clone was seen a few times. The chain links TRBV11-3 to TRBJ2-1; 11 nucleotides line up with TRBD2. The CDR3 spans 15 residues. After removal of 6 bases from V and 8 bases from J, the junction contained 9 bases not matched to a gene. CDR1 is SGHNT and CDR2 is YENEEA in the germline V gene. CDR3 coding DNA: TGTGCCAGCAGTCGTAGCGGGGGGGCCATATATGAGCAGTTCTTC. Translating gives CASSRSGGAIYEQFF.

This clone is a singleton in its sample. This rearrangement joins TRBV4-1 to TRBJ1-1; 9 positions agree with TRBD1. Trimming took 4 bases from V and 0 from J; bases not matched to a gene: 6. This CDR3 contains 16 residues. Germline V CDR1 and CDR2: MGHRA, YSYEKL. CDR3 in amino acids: CASSPGGQGLNTEAFF. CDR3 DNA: TGCGCCAGCAGCCCGGGAGGACAGGGGTTGAACACTGAAGCTTTCTTT.

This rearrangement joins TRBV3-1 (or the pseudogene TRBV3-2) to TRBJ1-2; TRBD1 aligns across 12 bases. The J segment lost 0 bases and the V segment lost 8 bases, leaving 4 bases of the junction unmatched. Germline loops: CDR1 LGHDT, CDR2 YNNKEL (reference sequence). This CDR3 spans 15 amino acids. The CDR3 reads CASRDRGQTNYGYTF. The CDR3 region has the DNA TGTGCCAGCCGGGACAGGGGGCAAACTAACTATGGCTACACCTTC.

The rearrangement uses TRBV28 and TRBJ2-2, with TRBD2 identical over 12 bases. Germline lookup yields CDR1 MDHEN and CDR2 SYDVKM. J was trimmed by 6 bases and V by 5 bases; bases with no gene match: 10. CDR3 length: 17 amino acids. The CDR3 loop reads CASSPRTSGVPAGELFF. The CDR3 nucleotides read TGTGCCAGCAGTCCCCGGACTAGCGGGGTCCCTGCCGGGGAGCTGTTTTTT.

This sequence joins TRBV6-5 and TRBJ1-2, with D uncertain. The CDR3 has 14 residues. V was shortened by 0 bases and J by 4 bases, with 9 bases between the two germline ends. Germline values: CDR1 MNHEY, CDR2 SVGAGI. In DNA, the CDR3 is TGTGCCAGCAGTTACTCCCCGGACCTCTATGGCTACACCTTC. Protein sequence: CASSYSPDLYGYTF.

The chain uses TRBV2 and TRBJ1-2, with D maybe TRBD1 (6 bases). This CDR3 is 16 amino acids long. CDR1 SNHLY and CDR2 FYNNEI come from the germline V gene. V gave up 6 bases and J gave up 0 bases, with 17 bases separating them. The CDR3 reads CASSEDSVSSNYGYTF. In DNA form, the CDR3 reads TGTGCCAGCAGCGAGGACAGCGTCTCTTCTAACTATGGCTACACCTTC.

In nucleotides, the CDR3 is TGTGCCAGCAGCTGGGGGGCTACGAACACCGGGGAGCTGTTTTTT. Translation: CASSWGATNTGELFF. V is TRBV5-6 and J is TRBJ2-2; D is possibly TRBD1 or TRBD2 (6 bases each). There are 15 residues in the CDR3. Deletions cut 3 bases from V and 0 bases from J, with 9 bases between. Germline-derived CDR1 and CDR2 are SGHDT and YYEEEE.

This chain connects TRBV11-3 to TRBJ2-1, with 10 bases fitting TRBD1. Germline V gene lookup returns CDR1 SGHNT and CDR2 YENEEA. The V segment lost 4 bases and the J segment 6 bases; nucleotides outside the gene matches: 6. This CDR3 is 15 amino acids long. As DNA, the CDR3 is TGTGCCAGCAGCTCCGGGACAGGGGTACGCAATGAGCAGTTCTTC. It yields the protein CASSSGTGVRNEQFF.

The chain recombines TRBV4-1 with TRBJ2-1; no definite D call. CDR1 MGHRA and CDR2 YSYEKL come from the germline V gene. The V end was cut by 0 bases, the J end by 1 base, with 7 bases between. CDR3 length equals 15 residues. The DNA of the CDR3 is TGCGCCAGCAGCCAAGATTTCGGGTCCTACAATGAGCAGTTCTTC. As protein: CASSQDFGSYNEQFF.

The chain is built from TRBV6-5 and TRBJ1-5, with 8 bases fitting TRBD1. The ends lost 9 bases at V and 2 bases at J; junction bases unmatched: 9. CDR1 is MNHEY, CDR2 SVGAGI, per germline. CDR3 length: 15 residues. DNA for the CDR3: TGTGCCAGTCGGACAGGGCTTTTAGGCAATCAGCCCCAGCATTTT. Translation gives CASRTGLLGNQPQHF.

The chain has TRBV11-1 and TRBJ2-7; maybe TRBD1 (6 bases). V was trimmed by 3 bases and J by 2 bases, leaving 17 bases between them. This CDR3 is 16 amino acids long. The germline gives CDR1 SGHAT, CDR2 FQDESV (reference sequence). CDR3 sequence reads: CASSLVAIGQTYEQYF. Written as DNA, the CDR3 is TGTGCCAGCAGCTTGGTCGCCATCGGACAGACCTACGAGCAGTACTTC.

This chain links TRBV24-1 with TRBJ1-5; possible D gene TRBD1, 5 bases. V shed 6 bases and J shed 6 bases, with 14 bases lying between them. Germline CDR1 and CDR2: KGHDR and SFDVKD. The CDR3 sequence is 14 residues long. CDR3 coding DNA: TGTGCCACCAGTATAAGGGGAGAATCTCAGCCCCAGCATTTT. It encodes CATSIRGESQPQHF.

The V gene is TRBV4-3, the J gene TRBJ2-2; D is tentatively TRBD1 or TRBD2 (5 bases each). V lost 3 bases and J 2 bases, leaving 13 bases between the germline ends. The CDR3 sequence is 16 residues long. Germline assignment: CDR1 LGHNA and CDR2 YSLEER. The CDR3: CASSQGVAVNTGELFF. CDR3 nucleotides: TGCGCCAGCAGCCAGGGGGTGGCTGTCAACACCGGGGAGCTGTTTTTT.

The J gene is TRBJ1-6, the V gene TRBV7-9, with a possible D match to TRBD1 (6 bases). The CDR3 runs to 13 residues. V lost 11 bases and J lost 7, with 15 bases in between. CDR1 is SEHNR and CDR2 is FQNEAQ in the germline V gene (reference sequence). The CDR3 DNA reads TGTGCCGGCCAGGGACACCTCAATTCACCCCTCCACTTT. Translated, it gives CAGQGHLNSPLHF.

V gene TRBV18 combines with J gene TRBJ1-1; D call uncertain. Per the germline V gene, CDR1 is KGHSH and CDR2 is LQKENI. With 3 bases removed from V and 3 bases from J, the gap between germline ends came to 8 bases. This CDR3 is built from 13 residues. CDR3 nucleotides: TGTGCCAGCTCACCCGCAGCCGACACTGAAGCTTTCTTT. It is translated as CASSPAADTEAFF.

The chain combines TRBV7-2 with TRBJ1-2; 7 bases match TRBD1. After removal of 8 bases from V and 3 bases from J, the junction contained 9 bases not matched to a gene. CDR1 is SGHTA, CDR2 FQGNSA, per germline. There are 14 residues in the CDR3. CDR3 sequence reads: CASRQGSTDYGYTF. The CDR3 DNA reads TGTGCCAGCCGACAGGGATCGACGGACTATGGCTACACCTTC.

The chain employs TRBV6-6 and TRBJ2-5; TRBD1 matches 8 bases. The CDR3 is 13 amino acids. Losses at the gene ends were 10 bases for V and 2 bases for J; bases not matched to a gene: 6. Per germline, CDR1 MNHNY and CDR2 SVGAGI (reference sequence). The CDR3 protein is CAIQGAEQETQYF. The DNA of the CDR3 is TGTGCCATCCAGGGGGCCGAACAAGAGACCCAGTACTTC.